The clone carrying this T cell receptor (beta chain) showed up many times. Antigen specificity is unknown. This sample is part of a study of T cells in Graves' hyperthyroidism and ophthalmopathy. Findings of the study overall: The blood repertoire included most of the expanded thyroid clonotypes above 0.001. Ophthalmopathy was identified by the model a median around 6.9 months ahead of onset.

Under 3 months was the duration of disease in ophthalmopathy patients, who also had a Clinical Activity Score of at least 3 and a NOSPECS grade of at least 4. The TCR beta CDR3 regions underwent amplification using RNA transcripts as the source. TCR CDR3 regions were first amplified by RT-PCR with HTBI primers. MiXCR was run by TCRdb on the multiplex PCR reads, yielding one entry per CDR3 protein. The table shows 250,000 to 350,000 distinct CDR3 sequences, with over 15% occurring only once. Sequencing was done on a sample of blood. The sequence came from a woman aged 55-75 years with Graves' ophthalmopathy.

CDR3: CASSYSFGGAGELFF. The CDR3 DNA is TGTGCCAGCAGCTATTCCTTCGGGGGAGCCGGGGAGCTGTTTTTT. The chain is built from TRBV7-2 and TRBJ2-2; TRBD2 is a possible D gene (6 bases). With 4 bases removed from V and 6 bases from J, the gap between germline ends came to 15 bases. Germline CDR1 SGHTA, CDR2 FQGNSA. This CDR3 spans 15 amino acids.